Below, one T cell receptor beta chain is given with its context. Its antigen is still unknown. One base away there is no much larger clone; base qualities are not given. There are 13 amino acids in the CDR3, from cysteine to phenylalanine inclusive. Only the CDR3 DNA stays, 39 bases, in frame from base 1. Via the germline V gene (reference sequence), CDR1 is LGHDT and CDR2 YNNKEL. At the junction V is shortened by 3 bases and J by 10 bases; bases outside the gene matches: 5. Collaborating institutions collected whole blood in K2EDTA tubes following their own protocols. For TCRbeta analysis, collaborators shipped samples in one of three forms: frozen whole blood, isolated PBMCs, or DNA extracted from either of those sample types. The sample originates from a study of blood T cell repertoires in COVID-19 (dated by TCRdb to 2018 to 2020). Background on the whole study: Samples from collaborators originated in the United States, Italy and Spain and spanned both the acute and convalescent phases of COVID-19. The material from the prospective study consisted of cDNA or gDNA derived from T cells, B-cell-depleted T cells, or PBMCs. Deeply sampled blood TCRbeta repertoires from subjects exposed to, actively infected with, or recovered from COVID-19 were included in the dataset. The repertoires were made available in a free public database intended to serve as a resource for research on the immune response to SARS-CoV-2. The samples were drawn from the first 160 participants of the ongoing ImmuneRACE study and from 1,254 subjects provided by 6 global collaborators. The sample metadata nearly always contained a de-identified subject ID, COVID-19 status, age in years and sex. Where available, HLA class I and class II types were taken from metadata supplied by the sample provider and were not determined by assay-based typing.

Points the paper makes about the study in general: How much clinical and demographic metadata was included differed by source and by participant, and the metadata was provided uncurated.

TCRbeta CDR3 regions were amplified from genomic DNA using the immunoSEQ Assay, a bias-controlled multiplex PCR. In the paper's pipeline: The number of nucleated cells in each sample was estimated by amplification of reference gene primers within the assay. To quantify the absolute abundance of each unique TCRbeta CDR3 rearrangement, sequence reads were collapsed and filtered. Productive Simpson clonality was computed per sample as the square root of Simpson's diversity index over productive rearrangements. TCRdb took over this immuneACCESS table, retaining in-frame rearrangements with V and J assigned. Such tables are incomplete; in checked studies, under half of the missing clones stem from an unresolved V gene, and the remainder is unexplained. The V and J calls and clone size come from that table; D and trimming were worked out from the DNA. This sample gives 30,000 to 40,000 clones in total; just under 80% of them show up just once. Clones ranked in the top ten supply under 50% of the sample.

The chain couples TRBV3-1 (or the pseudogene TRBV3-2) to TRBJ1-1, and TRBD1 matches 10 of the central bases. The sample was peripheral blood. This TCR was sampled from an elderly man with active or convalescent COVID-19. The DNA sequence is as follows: TGTGCCAGCAGCCAGCGACAGGGGGCGGGAGCTTTCTTT. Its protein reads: CASSQRQGAGAFF.